The clone carrying this T cell receptor (beta chain) was counted only a few times. CDR1 and CDR2 (germline): MNHEY, SVGAGI. The CDR3 totals 16 residues. Deletions cut 4 bases from V and 5 bases from J, with 15 bases between. This entry belongs to a study of blood T cell repertoires in COVID-19. The overall study: Samples of COVID-19 (acute and convalescent) were obtained from the United States, Italy and Spain.

Using immunoSEQ multiplex PCR, the repertoire was profiled, and TCRdb retains in-frame clones only, with some absent. The sample has about 400,000 clones; about 90% are singletons. The chain joins TRBV6-5 to TRBJ1-6; tentative D call: TRBD1 (6 bases). This clonotype was sampled from a man aged 35 to 55 with acute or convalescent COVID-19. Input material: peripheral blood. This CDR3 is CASSLGQGYNNSPLHF. The CDR3 nucleotides are TGTGCCAGCAGTTTGGGCCAGGGGTATAATAATTCACCCCTCCACTTT.